This section outlines one TCR beta chain sequence together with its context. Antigen: not known. An end of the junction does not agree with germline; a read error may underlie this. A second PCR, run for about 7 to 11 cycles, used a sample-barcoded 5' primer plus a J-beta primer mix. One entry per CDR3 protein results from TCRdb running MiXCR on the 5' RACE reads. The sample consists of some 890,000 distinct CDR3 sequences, almost 30% of them appearing once. This entry comes from a study of blood T cells in healthy people across ages. The study's findings and limits: Estimates based on one million T cells were treated as lower bounds.

CDR3 length equals 12 residues. These records were also assigned to another study, of T cells of mothers and their children. This second study says: A few healthy Caucasian mothers gave samples, and so did their six children.

The sample was blood. This clonotype originated in a woman aged 40 to 50 in good health. The gene calls are TRBV12-3 or TRBV12-4 and TRBJ1-1; 8 bases align to TRBD1. As DNA, the CDR3 is TGTGCCGGCAGGCGGACAGGGATTGAAGCTTTCTTT. Translation: CAGRRTGIEAFF.